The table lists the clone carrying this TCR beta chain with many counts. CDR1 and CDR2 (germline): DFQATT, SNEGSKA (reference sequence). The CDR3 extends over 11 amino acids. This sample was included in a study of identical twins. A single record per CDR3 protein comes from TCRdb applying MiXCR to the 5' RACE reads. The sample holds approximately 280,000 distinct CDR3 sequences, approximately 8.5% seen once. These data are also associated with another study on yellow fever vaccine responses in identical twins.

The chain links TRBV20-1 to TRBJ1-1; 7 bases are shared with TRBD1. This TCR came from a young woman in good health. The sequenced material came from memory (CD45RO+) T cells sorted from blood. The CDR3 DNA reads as TGCACGACGGGACAGTACACTGAAGCTTTCTTT. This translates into CTTGQYTEAFF.